These 18 T cell receptor beta chains originate from one sample sequenced in a study of T cell responses to AZD1222 COVID-19 vaccine. Measured with immunoSEQ multiplex PCR; TCRdb has only the in-frame clones, and not every one. Of some 170,000 clones detected, 85% to 90% appear once; the ten largest clones hold roughly 4.3%. The sequencing used peripheral blood, collected 28 days after the second dose of the MenACWY control vaccine. Receptors originate from an adult who received the MenACWY meningococcal vaccine as a control.

CDR3 protein: CASSPTPATNTEAFF. CDR3 sequence (DNA): TGTGCCAGCAGCCCCACCCCGGCCACGAACACTGAAGCTTTCTTT. This chain connects TRBV28 to TRBJ1-1; D gene unclear. The CDR3 spans 15 residues. Germline CDR1 MDHEN, CDR2 SYDVKM. Trimming cost V 6 bases and J 1 base, with 15 bases left between them.

The CDR3 region is CASSLDSRTGNIQYF. The CDR3 bases are TGTGCCAGCAGCTTAGATAGCCGGACGGGAAACATTCAGTACTTC. The V gene is TRBV7-2, the J gene TRBJ2-4; no reliable D call. The CDR3 runs to 15 residues. CDR1 is SGHTA, CDR2 FQGNSA, per germline. The V end was cut by 1 base, the J end by 6 bases, with 13 bases between.

V and J are TRBV28 and TRBJ2-7; tentative D call: TRBD2 (6 bases). This CDR3 region has 15 residues. The germline V gene encodes CDR1 MDHEN and CDR2 SYDVKM. The V gene lost 10 bases and the J gene lost 4 bases, with 23 bases spanning the gap. The chain's CDR3 is CATRGSGRYLYEQYF. As DNA, the CDR3 is TGTGCCACCCGGGGTAGCGGTCGGTACTTATACGAGCAGTACTTC.

V usage is TRBV3-1 (or the pseudogene TRBV3-2) and J usage is TRBJ2-3, with 7 bases identical to TRBD1. The CDR3 length is 16 residues. Germline CDR1 LGHDT, CDR2 YNNKEL (reference sequence). The ends lost 4 bases at V and 1 base at J; junction bases unmatched: 8. CDR3 in amino acids: CASSPDRTFGTDTQYF. CDR3 nucleotides: TGTGCCAGCAGCCCGGACAGGACCTTTGGCACAGATACGCAGTATTTT.

This chain uses TRBV4-3 with TRBJ1-2; D remains ambiguous. V gave up 0 bases and J gave up 2 bases, with 10 bases separating them. The germline V gene has CDR1 LGHNA and CDR2 YSLEER. The CDR3 is 15 amino acids. Here the CDR3 DNA reads TGCGCCAGCAGCCAAGAACGGGGAGTCAACTATGGCTACACCTTC. Translated, it gives CASSQERGVNYGYTF.

The chain has TRBV28 and TRBJ2-7; D gene ambiguous. With 5 bases removed from V and 0 bases from J, the gap between germline ends came to 8 bases. The CDR3 consists of 13 residues. Germline CDR1 is MDHEN and CDR2 is SYDVKM. CDR3 protein: CASSLGRSYEQYF. CDR3 sequence (DNA): TGTGCCAGCAGTCTCGGGCGCTCCTACGAGCAGTACTTC.

V usage is TRBV3-1 (or the pseudogene TRBV3-2) and J usage is TRBJ2-7; 9 bases align to TRBD1. The length of the CDR3 is 16 residues. The trim removed 1 base at V and 1 base at J, leaving 5 bases unmatched. CDR1 and CDR2 (germline): LGHDT, YNNKEL (reference sequence). In nucleotides, the CDR3 is TGTGCCAGCAGCCAAGTACGGGGACAGGGTTCCTACGAGCAGTACTTC. This codes for CASSQVRGQGSYEQYF.

The J gene is TRBJ1-4, the V gene TRBV10-3; D possibly corresponds to TRBD1 (5 bases). CDR3 length: 16 residues. V lost 4 bases and J lost 1, with 13 bases in between. Germline V gene data show CDR1 as ENHRY and CDR2 as SYGVKD. The CDR3 bases are TGTGCCATCAGTGCCTCCTGGGGGGGAACTAATGAAAAACTGTTTTTT. This translates into CAISASWGGTNEKLFF.

The J gene is TRBJ1-3, the V gene TRBV7-9; possibly TRBD1 for D (5 bases). Germline V gives CDR1 SEHNR, CDR2 FQNEAQ (reference sequence). V was trimmed by 2 bases and J by 2 bases, leaving 16 bases between them. The CDR3 has 17 residues. CDR3 loop: CASSLRLRGTTGNTIYF. In nucleotides, the CDR3 is TGTGCCAGCAGCTTAAGGTTGAGGGGAACAACTGGAAACACCATATATTTT.

The chain employs TRBV18 and TRBJ2-7; 9 bases are a match to TRBD1. This CDR3 region has 15 residues. V dropped 8 bases and J dropped 4; count of bases not matched to a gene: 12. Looked up from germline, CDR1 is KGHSH and CDR2 is LQKENI. This chain's CDR3 is CASMDRGATPYEQYF. The CDR3 region has the DNA TGTGCCAGCATGGACAGGGGCGCAACACCTTACGAGCAGTACTTC. Using reference TRBV18 and TRBJ2-7 for the parts outside the CDR3, the full variable domain is NAGVMQNPRHLVRRRGQEARLRCSPMKGHSHVYWYRQLPEEGLKFMVYLQKENIIDESGMPKERFSAEFPKEGPSILRIQQVVRGDSAAYFCASMDRGATPYEQYFGPGTRLTVT.

The rearrangement joins TRBV12-3 or TRBV12-4 to TRBJ2-7; D not certain. The CDR3 consists of 10 residues. The V and J ends lost 3 bases and 4 bases respectively, with 1 base between them. DNA for the CDR3: TGTGCCAGCAGTTTGTACGAGCAGTACTTC. Protein product: CASSLYEQYF.

This chain links TRBV27 with TRBJ1-3; D remains ambiguous. CDR3 length: 13 amino acids. From germline, CDR1 is MNHEY and CDR2 SMNVEV (reference sequence). The germline V and J ends were trimmed by 5 bases and 0 bases, with 5 bases remaining between them. The CDR3 DNA reads as TGTGCCAGCAGTCGCAGCTCTGGAAACACCATATATTTT. Translation: CASSRSSGNTIYF.

The V and J genes are TRBV4-3 and TRBJ2-7; tentative D call: TRBD1 (5 bases). This CDR3 is built from 19 residues. With 0 bases removed from V and 3 bases from J, the gap between germline ends came to 24 bases. Germline CDR1 reads LGHNA; CDR2 reads YSLEER. The CDR3 loop reads CASSQDIPVGIVRDYEQYF. CDR3 nucleotide sequence: TGCGCCAGCAGCCAAGATATACCAGTCGGTATCGTCAGGGACTACGAGCAGTACTTC.

The chain employs TRBV9 and TRBJ1-4, with no clear D. Germline CDR1 SGDLS, CDR2 YYNGEE. CDR3 size: 16 residues. V lost 0 bases, J lost 7 bases, and 16 bases lay in between. Here the CDR3 reads CASSVEGGQVGEKLFF. The CDR3 bases are TGTGCCAGCAGCGTAGAGGGAGGGCAGGTTGGTGAAAAACTGTTTTTT.

The chain joins TRBV27 to TRBJ1-1; no firm D call. The germline V and J ends were trimmed by 6 bases and 1 base, with 12 bases remaining between them. CDR3 length equals 14 residues. Germline CDR1 is MNHEY and CDR2 is SMNVEV (reference sequence). CDR3 region: CASRGLGQNTEAFF. CDR3 coding DNA: TGTGCCAGCAGGGGATTAGGGCAGAACACTGAAGCTTTCTTT.

The chain carries TRBV19 and TRBJ1-6; D unresolved. Between the trimmed V and J ends, which lost 1 base and 7 bases, there was a span of 8 bases. Germline V gene data show CDR1 as LNHDA and CDR2 as SQIVND (reference sequence). CDR3 length equals 14 residues. The CDR3 DNA sequence: TGTGCCAGTAGTATAGCGGGAGTCAATTCACCCCTCCACTTT. Encoded protein: CASSIAGVNSPLHF.

The chain couples TRBV18 to TRBJ1-4, with a weak D call TRBD1 (5 bases). The CDR3 contains 16 residues. Germline assignment: CDR1 KGHSH and CDR2 LQKENI. V was shortened by 3 bases and J by 5 bases, with 16 bases between the two germline ends. CDR3 sequence reads: CASSPFVSRVNEKLFF. The CDR3 bases are TGTGCCAGCTCACCCTTTGTCTCCAGGGTAAATGAAAAACTGTTTTTT.

The rearrangement uses TRBV5-1 and TRBJ1-2, with D possibly matching TRBD1 (6 bases). Per the germline V gene, CDR1 is SGHRS and CDR2 is YFSETQ. This CDR3 is built from 15 residues. V shed 1 base and J shed 8 bases, with 18 bases lying between them. The CDR3 sequence is CASSLPGAQISGYTF. In nucleotides, the CDR3 is TGCGCCAGCAGCTTGCCGGGGGCGCAGATATCGGGCTACACCTTC.